A selection of T cell receptor beta chains follows, all from one sample in a study of cytomegalovirus exposure and HLA in healthy donors. Here immunoSEQ multiplex PCR was the method, and the copy in TCRdb shows in-frame clones only, minus some. The sample has some 160,000 clones; roughly 85% are singletons. Sequenced material: PBMCs. Every receptor here comes from a woman aged 25 to 39 in good health and CMV-seronegative. Each CDR3 is given with its conserved first and last residue. The size entry is marked missing in some rows and otherwise reads once, few, many or a size class.

TRBV5-1	few	TRBJ1-2	CASSLDRAYGYTF
TRBV9	NA	TRBJ2-7	CASSVGDTHYEQYF
TRBV27	NA	TRBJ2-7	CASSRNRDFTPYEQYF
TRBV7-9	once	TRBJ1-1	CASAGNRGAFF
TRBV19	NA	TRBJ1-6	CASRLQGTGNSPLHF
TRBV5-4	once	TRBJ1-2	CASSLGGGGYGYTF
TRBV5-1	NA	TRBJ2-3	CASSLSGRSADTQYF
TRBV4-1	NA	TRBJ1-4	CASSQDPTGGFEKLFF
TRBV11-2	NA	TRBJ2-7	CASSLTTMRAF
TRBV21-1	NA	TRBJ2-5	CASSKLAPVEIQYF
TRBV30	NA	TRBJ1-5	CAWSAGGRSNQPQHF
TRBV25-1	few	TRBJ1-2	CASSDPLYGYTF
TRBV5-5	NA	TRBJ1-5	CASSLISTGNQPQHF
TRBV6-5	NA	TRBJ1-5	CASSYGQGPAQPQHF
TRBV7-8	NA	TRBJ1-6	CASSLQEGANSPLHF
TRBV29-1	NA	TRBJ1-2	CSVDTGGVYGYTF
TRBV5-6	once	TRBJ2-6	CASRLAGSGANVLTF
TRBV15	NA	TRBJ1-5	CATSRMGDTSQPQHF
TRBV9	NA	TRBJ2-1	CASSPGRDEQFF
TRBV7-8	NA	TRBJ1-2	CAGQDTSMGYTF
TRBV2	once	TRBJ1-2	CASRGTGANYGYTF
TRBV14	NA	TRBJ1-1	CASSQEVVFRAFF
TRBV9	NA	TRBJ2-7	CASSDRGATNEQYF
TRBV29-1	NA	TRBJ2-3	CSVGTSGADTQYF
TRBV2	NA	TRBJ1-4	CASSAEGTAATNEKLFF
TRBV5-4	NA	TRBJ1-1	CASSLAGRGNTEAFF
TRBV5-1	NA	TRBJ2-1	CASSLGQYNEQFF
TRBV29-1	NA	TRBJ2-1	CSAGGIYNEQFF
TRBV5-1	NA	TRBJ2-5	CASSSGPGQQETQYF
TRBV7-6	once	TRBJ2-2	CASSFNGGPTNTGELFF
TRBV7-2	NA	TRBJ1-1	CASSSRGQGTEAFF
TRBV5-1	NA	TRBJ2-3	CASSLAPSTDTQYF
TRBV7-2	few	TRBJ1-2	CASSLAGTPIGYTF
TRBV6-5	NA	TRBJ1-6	CASTPQAGHSPLHF
TRBV18	NA	TRBJ1-4	CASSSGGEKLFF
TRBV7-9	NA	TRBJ2-7	CASSPGTGDYEQYF
TRBV11-2	once	TRBJ2-7	CASSRTGTYEQYF
TRBV6-1	NA	TRBJ1-1	CASSEVPAGLGEAFF
TRBV5-1	NA	TRBJ2-7	CASSWGQGRNEQYF
TRBV7-2	NA	TRBJ2-7	CASSLGDKPYEQYF
TRBV7-9	few	TRBJ2-5	CASRDTGGETQYF
TRBV19	NA	TRBJ2-2	CASTGTPNTGELFF
TRBV19	NA	TRBJ1-2	CASSSTPGEPYGYTF
TRBV7-3	few	TRBJ2-3	CASSLSRADTQYF
TRBV5-6	NA	TRBJ2-1	CASSFTSGGSSYNEQFF
TRBV27	once	TRBJ2-7	CASTATGAYEQYF
TRBV6-1	NA	TRBJ2-5	CASRLVQETQYF
TRBV19	once	TRBJ1-6	CASSIFRGNSPLHF
TRBV7-6	NA	TRBJ2-1	CASSARQSSYNEQFF
TRBV2	few	TRBJ2-7	CASKGSYEQYF
TRBV5-5	NA	TRBJ2-1	CASSLALFDEQFF
TRBV29-1	NA	TRBJ2-3	CSVEVGWEDTQYF
TRBV11-2	NA	TRBJ2-7	CASSLGQGGYEQYF